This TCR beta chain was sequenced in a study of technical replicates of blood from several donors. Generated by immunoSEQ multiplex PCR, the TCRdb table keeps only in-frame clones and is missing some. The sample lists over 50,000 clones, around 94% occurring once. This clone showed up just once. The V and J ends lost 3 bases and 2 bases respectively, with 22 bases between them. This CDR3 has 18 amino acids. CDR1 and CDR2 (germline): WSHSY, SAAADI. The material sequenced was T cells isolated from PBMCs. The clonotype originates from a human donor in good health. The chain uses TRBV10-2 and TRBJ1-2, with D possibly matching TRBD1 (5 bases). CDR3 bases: TGCGCCAGCAGTGAATCCGTGCTGGGGAGGGGAGAGAACTATGGCTACACCTTC. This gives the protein CASSESVLGRGENYGYTF.